The clone carrying this T cell receptor beta chain was recorded a few times. What it binds is unknown. The data were obtained in a study of beta chain features in type 1 diabetes. Study outcomes and limitations: Naive, central memory and regulatory TCRB repertoires appeared more similar among patients than healthy donors. An over-representation of cells with high TCR expression could result from cDNA sequencing. Among patients with Type 1 diabetes, TCRB CDR3s were moderately but significantly shorter in every one of the four CD4+ subsets.

Sorting with CD45RO/CCR7/CD25/CD127/CD95/CD27 yielded naive, central memory, regulatory and stem-like memory CD4+ cells. The investigators reverse transcribed all of the isolated RNA, so they sequenced expressed TCRB transcripts. The average read count of naive, central memory and regulatory T cell samples was approximately 3.9 million. TCRdb's table, derived via immunoSEQ multiplex PCR, lists solely in-frame clones and lacks some. The sample includes under 300,000 clones, about 24% of them seen just once. The germline gives CDR1 ENHRY, CDR2 SYGVKD. V was pared by 4 bases and J by 5 bases, with 8 bases between. The CDR3 has 12 residues.

The origin of this receptor is a woman aged 30 to 39 with type 1 diabetes. The chain is built from TRBV10-3 and TRBJ1-1; no reliable D call. The specimen was naive CD4+ T cells from blood. The CDR3 coding sequence is TGTGCCATCAGTGGGGGAGAGACTGAAGCTTTCTTT. This codes for CAISGGETEAFF.